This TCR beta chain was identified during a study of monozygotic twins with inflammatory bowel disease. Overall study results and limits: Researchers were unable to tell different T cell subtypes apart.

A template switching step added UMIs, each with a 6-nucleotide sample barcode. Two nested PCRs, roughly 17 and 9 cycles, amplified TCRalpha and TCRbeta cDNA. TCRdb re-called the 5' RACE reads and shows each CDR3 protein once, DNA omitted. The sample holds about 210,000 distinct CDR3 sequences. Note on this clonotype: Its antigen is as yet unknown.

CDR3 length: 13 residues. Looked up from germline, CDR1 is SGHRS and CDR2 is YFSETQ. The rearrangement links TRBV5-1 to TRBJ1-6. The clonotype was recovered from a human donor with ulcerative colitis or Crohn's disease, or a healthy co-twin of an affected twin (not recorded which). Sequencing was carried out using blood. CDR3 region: CASGRDNNSPLHF.